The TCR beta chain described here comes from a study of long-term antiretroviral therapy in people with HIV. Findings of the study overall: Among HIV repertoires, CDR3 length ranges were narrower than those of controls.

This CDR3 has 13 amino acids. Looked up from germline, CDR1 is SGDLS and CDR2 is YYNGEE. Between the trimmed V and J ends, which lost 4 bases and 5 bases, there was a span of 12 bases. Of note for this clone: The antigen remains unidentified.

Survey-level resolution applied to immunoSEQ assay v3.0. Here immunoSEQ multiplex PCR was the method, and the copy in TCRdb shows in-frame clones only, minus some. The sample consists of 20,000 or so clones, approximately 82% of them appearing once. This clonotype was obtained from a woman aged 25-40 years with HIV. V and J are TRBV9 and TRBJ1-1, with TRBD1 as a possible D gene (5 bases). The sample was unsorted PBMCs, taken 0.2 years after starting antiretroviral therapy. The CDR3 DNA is TGTGCCAGCAGCTTCGACCAGGGAACTGAAGCTTTCTTT. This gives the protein CASSFDQGTEAFF.